These 21 T cell receptor beta chains originate from one sample sequenced in a study of blood T cell repertoires in COVID-19. Assay used: immunoSEQ multiplex PCR; TCRdb lists only in-frame clones, some missing. This table has 35,000 to 40,000 clones, 81% appearing once. Material: peripheral blood. Source of these receptors: a man older than 75 with active or convalescent COVID-19.

The chain couples TRBV19 to TRBJ2-7, with D tentatively TRBD1 (6 bases). CDR3 length: 15 residues. Germline V lookup: CDR1 LNHDA, CDR2 SQIVND (reference sequence). V lost 9 bases to trimming and J lost 1 base, with 19 bases between them. In DNA, the CDR3 is TGTGCCAGCACCTCCAGGGGTTCGAGTTCCTACGAGCAGTACTTC. This sequence encodes CASTSRGSSSYEQYF.

The rearrangement uses TRBV3-1 (or the pseudogene TRBV3-2) and TRBJ2-1; maybe TRBD1 (6 bases). This CDR3 has 12 residues. Per germline, CDR1 LGHDT and CDR2 YNNKEL (reference sequence). V was cut by 2 bases and J by 15 bases, with 14 bases left in between. The CDR3 DNA reads TGTGCCAGCAGCCAACTTCGGGACACATGGTTCTTC. Translated: CASSQLRDTWFF.

There are a few counts of this clone. The genes are TRBV7-9 and TRBJ1-1; possible D gene TRBD1, 5 bases. Trimming took 1 base from V and 11 from J, leaving 11 bases between them. CDR3 length: 12 amino acids. The germline V gene has CDR1 SEHNR and CDR2 FQNEAQ (reference sequence). CDR3 in DNA: TGTGCCAGCAGCTTAGAAGTGGGGGGTGCTTTCTTT. Translation: CASSLEVGGAFF.

The chain has TRBV5-1 and TRBJ2-1; perhaps TRBD2 as D (6 bases). CDR3 length: 15 residues. V was pared by 4 bases and J by 0 bases, with 11 bases between. Germline V gene sequence: CDR1 SGHRS, CDR2 YFSETQ. CDR3 DNA: TGCGCCAGCAGCCTTGGGGGGAGCTCCTACAATGAGCAGTTCTTC. Its protein product is CASSLGGSSYNEQFF.

This chain joins TRBV3-1 (or the pseudogene TRBV3-2) and TRBJ1-5; TRBD1 matches 8 bases. Per germline, CDR1 LGHDT and CDR2 YNNKEL (reference sequence). The CDR3 contains 17 residues. J was trimmed by 4 bases and V by 2 bases; bases with no gene match: 10. The CDR3 nucleotides read TGTGCCAGCAGCCAATACCCCCCGGACAGGGTAAATCAGCCCCAGCATTTT. Its translation: CASSQYPPDRVNQPQHF.

This clone occurred a few times. In nucleotides, the CDR3 is TGTGCCTGGAGTGTACGCGGGGATAGTGAAGCTTTCTTT. Translating it yields CAWSVRGDSEAFF. The rearrangement uses TRBV30 and TRBJ1-1; D unclear. The germline V gene encodes CDR1 GTSNPN and CDR2 SVGIG (reference sequence). Trimming left V 0 bases short and J 7 bases short, with 12 bases between. This CDR3 has 13 residues.

The chain links TRBV5-1 to TRBJ2-1; the D gene is possibly TRBD2 (6 bases). The V gene lost 4 bases and the J gene lost 9 bases, with 11 bases spanning the gap. CDR1 SGHRS and CDR2 YFSETQ come from the germline V gene. This CDR3 is built from 12 residues. This CDR3 is CASSPEGLEQFF. The CDR3 DNA sequence: TGCGCCAGCAGCCCGGAGGGGCTTGAGCAGTTCTTC.

The sample holds a few counts of this clone. CDR3 in DNA: TGTGCCAGCAGCGTAGGGGGGAACACTGAAGCTTTCTTT. This gives the protein CASSVGGNTEAFF. The rearrangement uses TRBV14 and TRBJ1-1, with a weak D call TRBD1 (6 bases). Germline CDR1 is SGHDN and CDR2 is FVKESK. Trimming removed 5 bases at V and 1 base at J, with 8 bases between. The CDR3 loop spans 13 amino acids.

To note about this clone: Other nucleotide sequences in the sample specify the same CDR3. The chain links TRBV30 to TRBJ1-2; D not certain. Germline CDR1 is GTSNPN and CDR2 is SVGIG (reference sequence). The CDR3 totals 12 residues. Trimming cost V 0 bases and J 2 bases, with 4 bases left between them. The CDR3 loop is CAWSVLNYGYTF. The CDR3 nucleotides are TGTGCCTGGAGTGTATTAAACTATGGCTACACCTTC.

V gene TRBV2 combines with J gene TRBJ1-6; 7 bases are shared with TRBD1. The junction had 5 bases not matched to a gene; V was cut back by 6 bases and J by 0 bases. The length of the CDR3 is 16 residues. The germline gives CDR1 SNHLY, CDR2 FYNNEI. The CDR3 is CASRGQLSSYNSPLHF. In nucleotides, the CDR3 is TGTGCCAGCAGGGGACAGCTTAGCTCCTATAATTCACCCCTCCACTTT.

This chain connects TRBV18 to TRBJ2-4, with D tentatively TRBD2 (6 bases). V shed 6 bases and J shed 1 base, with 28 bases lying between them. Looked up from germline, CDR1 is KGHSH and CDR2 is LQKENI. The CDR3 contains 20 residues. Here the CDR3 reads CASSSLWRGGNKGAKNIQYF. CDR3 sequence (DNA): TGTGCCAGCTCTTCTCTGTGGAGGGGAGGAAATAAAGGTGCCAAAAACATTCAGTACTTC.

J is TRBJ2-2 and V is TRBV7-8, with 12 bases fitting TRBD2. The trim removed 5 bases at V and 3 bases at J, leaving 10 bases unmatched. The CDR3 length is 18 residues. CDR1 and CDR2 from the germline V gene are SGHVS and FQNEAQ. The CDR3 DNA is TGTGCCAGCAGCCTAACTCTAAGACTAGCGGGAGACACCGGGGAGCTGTTTTTT. Translation: CASSLTLRLAGDTGELFF.

Here the CDR3 DNA reads TGTGCCAGCAGCCAAGGGGGACAGGGCGGAAACACCATATATTTT. It encodes CASSQGGQGGNTIYF. The chain uses TRBV3-1 (or the pseudogene TRBV3-2) and TRBJ1-3, with 9 bases aligning to TRBD1. This CDR3 region has 15 residues. With V trimmed by 1 base and J by 4 bases, 2 bases remained unmatched. Germline V lookup: CDR1 LGHDT, CDR2 YNNKEL (reference sequence).

This chain connects TRBV19 to TRBJ2-3, with 8 bases that match TRBD1. Per germline, CDR1 LNHDA and CDR2 SQIVND (reference sequence). J gave up 4 bases and V 1 base, and 4 bases lay outside the gene matches. This CDR3 contains 15 residues. The CDR3 sequence is CASSIGTGHSDTQYF. Written as DNA, the CDR3 is TGTGCCAGTAGTATAGGGACAGGGCATTCAGATACGCAGTATTTT. The entire variable domain, with the rest obtained from reference TRBV19 and TRBJ2-3, is as follows: DGGITQSPKYLFRKEGQNVTLSCEQNLNHDAMYWYRQDPGQGLRLIYYSQIVNDFQKGDIAEGYSVSREKKESFPLTVTSAQKNPTAFYLCASSIGTGHSDTQYFGPGTRLTVL.

By sample fraction, this clone is medium-sized. V is TRBV7-2 and J is TRBJ2-7; D gene unclear. Germline V gives CDR1 SGHTA, CDR2 FQGNSA. V was pared by 4 bases and J by 1 base, with 5 bases between. The CDR3 runs to 12 residues. CDR3 region: CASSSPSYEQYF. In nucleotides, the CDR3 is TGTGCCAGCAGCTCCCCATCCTACGAGCAGTACTTC.

This chain links TRBV9 with TRBJ2-3; 7 nucleotides align to TRBD2. V was pared by 0 bases and J by 2 bases, with 3 bases of the junction left unmatched. CDR1 and CDR2 (germline): SGDLS, YYNGEE. The length of the CDR3 is 15 residues. The CDR3 nucleotides are TGTGCCAGCAGCGTAGCGGGAGGCTTCACAGATACGCAGTATTTT. It yields the protein CASSVAGGFTDTQYF. The variable domain in full, completed from reference TRBV9 and TRBJ2-3, reads DSGVTQTPKHLITATGQRVTLRCSPRSGDLSVYWYQQSLDQGLQFLIQYYNGEERAKGNILERFSAQQFPDLHSELNLSSLELGDSALYFCASSVAGGFTDTQYFGPGTRLTVL.

The chain employs TRBV15 and TRBJ1-1, with D unclear. Germline assignment: CDR1 LNHNV and CDR2 YYDKDF (reference sequence). The CDR3 sequence is 14 residues long. V was clipped by 1 base and J by 0 bases, with 6 bases between them. CDR3 in amino acids: CATSRGTMNTEAFF. In nucleotides, the CDR3 is TGTGCCACCAGCAGAGGGACTATGAACACTGAAGCTTTCTTT.

V and J are TRBV29-1 and TRBJ2-3, with D possibly matching TRBD1 (5 bases). The V and J ends lost 4 bases and 1 base respectively, with 15 bases between them. There are 15 residues in the CDR3. Germline CDR1 reads SQVTM; CDR2 reads ANQGSEA. CDR3 DNA sequence: TGCAGCGTTGGCGTAGGGGATTTTGGCACAGATACGCAGTATTTT. This codes for CSVGVGDFGTDTQYF.

This clone was observed once. The chain joins TRBV15 to TRBJ1-1; D is unresolved. Germline V gene lookup returns CDR1 LNHNV and CDR2 YYDKDF (reference sequence). V lost 1 base to trimming and J lost 6 bases, with 6 bases between them. The CDR3 consists of 12 residues. Here the CDR3 DNA reads TGTGCCACCAGCAGAGTCGGGTCTGAAGCTTTCTTT. It is translated as CATSRVGSEAFF.

The chain uses TRBV7-9 and TRBJ2-2; maybe TRBD1 (6 bases). V was clipped by 5 bases and J by 6 bases, with 19 bases between them. Germline CDR1 SEHNR, CDR2 FQNEAQ (reference sequence). This CDR3 region has 16 residues. The CDR3 DNA reads as TGTGCCAGCAGCCCCCAGGCCACAGGGAGATCCGGGGAGCTGTTTTTT. This translates into CASSPQATGRSGELFF.

In its sample, this clone was seen once. V usage is TRBV9 and J usage is TRBJ2-2; D is unclear. Trimming took off 4 bases at V and 0 bases at J, with 10 bases between the two ends. Germline V gene lookup returns CDR1 SGDLS and CDR2 YYNGEE. The CDR3 has 15 amino acids. CDR3 amino acids: CASSQQPANTGELFF. The CDR3 coding sequence is TGTGCCAGCAGCCAACAGCCAGCGAACACCGGGGAGCTGTTTTTT. The whole variable domain, remainder taken from reference TRBV9 and TRBJ2-2, is DSGVTQTPKHLITATGQRVTLRCSPRSGDLSVYWYQQSLDQGLQFLIQYYNGEERAKGNILERFSAQQFPDLHSELNLSSLELGDSALYFCASSQQPANTGELFFGEGSRLTVL.